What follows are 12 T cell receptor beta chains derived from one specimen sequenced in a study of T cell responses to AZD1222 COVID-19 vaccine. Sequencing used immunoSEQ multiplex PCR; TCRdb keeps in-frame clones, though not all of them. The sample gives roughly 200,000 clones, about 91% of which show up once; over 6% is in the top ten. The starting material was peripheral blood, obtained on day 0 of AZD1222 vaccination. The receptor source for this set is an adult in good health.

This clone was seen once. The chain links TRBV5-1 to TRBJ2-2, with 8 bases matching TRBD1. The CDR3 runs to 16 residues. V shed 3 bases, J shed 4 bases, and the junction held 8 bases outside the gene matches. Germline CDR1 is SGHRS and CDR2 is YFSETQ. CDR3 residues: CASSSAGTGFTGELFF. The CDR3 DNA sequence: TGCGCCAGCAGCTCGGCCGGGACAGGATTCACCGGGGAGCTGTTTTTT.

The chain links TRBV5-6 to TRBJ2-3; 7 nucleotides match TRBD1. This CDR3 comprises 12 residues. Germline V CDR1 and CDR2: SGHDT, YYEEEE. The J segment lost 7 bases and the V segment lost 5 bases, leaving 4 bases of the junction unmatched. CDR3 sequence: CASSRTGYTQYF. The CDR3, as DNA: TGTGCCAGCAGTCGGACAGGCTATACGCAGTATTTT. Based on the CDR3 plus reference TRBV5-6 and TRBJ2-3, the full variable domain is DAGVTQSPTHLIKTRGQQVTLRCSPKSGHDTVSWYQQALGQGPQFIFQYYEEEERQRGNFPDRFSGHQFPNYSSELNVNALLLGDSALYLCASSRTGYTQYFGPGTRLTVL.

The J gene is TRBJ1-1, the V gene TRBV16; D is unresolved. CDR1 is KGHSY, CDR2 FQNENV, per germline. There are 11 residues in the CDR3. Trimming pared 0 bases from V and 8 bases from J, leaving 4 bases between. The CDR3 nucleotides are TGTGCCAGCAGCCAATCGACGGAAGCTTTCTTT. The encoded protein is CASSQSTEAFF.

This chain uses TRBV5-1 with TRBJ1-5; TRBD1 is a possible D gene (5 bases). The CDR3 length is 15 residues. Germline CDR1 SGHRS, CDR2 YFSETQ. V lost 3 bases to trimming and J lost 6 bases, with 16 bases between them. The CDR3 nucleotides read TGCGCCAGCAGCTCTGGGGGAGGGGTAGGTCAGCCCCAGCATTTT. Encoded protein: CASSSGGGVGQPQHF.

This CDR3 reads CASIPTGGFYGYTF. CDR3 DNA sequence: TGTGCCAGCATACCCACGGGAGGTTTCTATGGCTACACCTTC. This chain uses TRBV25-1 with TRBJ1-2; D gene ambiguous. The length of the CDR3 is 14 residues. The germline V and J ends were trimmed by 7 bases and 4 bases, with 16 bases remaining between them. Germline V CDR1 and CDR2: MGHDK, SYGVNS.

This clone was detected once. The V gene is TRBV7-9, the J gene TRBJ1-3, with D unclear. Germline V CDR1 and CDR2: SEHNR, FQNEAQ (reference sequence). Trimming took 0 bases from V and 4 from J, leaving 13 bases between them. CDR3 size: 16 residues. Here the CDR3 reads CASSLAGHDSGNTIYF. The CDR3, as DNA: TGTGCCAGCAGCTTAGCAGGGCATGATTCAGGAAACACCATATATTTT.

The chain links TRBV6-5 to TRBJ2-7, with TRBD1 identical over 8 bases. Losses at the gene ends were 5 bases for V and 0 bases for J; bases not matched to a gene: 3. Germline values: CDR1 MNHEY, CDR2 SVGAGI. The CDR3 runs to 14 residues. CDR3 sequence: CASSRTGNSYEQYF. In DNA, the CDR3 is TGTGCCAGCAGTAGGACAGGGAACTCCTACGAGCAGTACTTC.

The CDR3 DNA reads TGTGCCAGCAGTTACGAGACAGACTCCTACGAGCAGTACTTC. Its translation: CASSYETDSYEQYF. The chain carries TRBV6-2 or TRBV6-3 and TRBJ2-7; a weak D match, TRBD1 (5 bases). CDR3 length: 14 residues. Germline CDR1 reads MNHEY; CDR2 reads SVGEGT. V was clipped by 2 bases and J by 0 bases, with 8 bases between them.

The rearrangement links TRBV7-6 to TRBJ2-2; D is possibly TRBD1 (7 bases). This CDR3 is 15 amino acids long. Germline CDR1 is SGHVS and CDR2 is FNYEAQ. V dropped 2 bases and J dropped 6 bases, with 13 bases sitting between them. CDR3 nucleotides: TGTGCCAGCAGCTTACAGGGGGGTACGGCCGGGGAGCTGTTTTTT. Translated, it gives CASSLQGGTAGELFF.

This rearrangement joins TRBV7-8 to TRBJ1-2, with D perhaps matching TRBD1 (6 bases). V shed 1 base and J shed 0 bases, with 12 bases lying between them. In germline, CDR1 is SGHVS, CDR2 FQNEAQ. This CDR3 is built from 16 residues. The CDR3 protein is CASSLVRQGPNYGYTF. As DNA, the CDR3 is TGTGCCAGCAGCTTAGTAAGGCAGGGGCCTAACTATGGCTACACCTTC.

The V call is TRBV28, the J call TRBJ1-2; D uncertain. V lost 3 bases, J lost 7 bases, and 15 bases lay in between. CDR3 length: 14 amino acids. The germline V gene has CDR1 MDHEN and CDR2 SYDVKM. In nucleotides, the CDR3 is TGTGCCAGCAGTTTCATCAGAGATGATGTTGGCTACACCTTC. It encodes CASSFIRDDVGYTF.

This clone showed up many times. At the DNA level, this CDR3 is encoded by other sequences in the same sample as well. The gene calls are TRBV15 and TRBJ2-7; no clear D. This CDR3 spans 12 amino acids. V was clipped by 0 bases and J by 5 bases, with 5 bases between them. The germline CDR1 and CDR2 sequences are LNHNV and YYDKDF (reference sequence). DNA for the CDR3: TGTGCCACCAGCAGAGATGAAGACGAGCAGTACTTC. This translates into CATSRDEDEQYF.